This TCR beta chain was found in a study of shared clonotypes between healthy human individuals. The CDR3 has 14 amino acids. After removal of 3 bases from V and 6 bases from J, the junction contained 5 bases not matched to a gene. Germline assignment: CDR1 GTSNPN and CDR2 SVGIG (reference sequence). Original processing methods: ImmunoSEQ yielded junction-only sequences lacking quality scores, so filtering differed. Here immunoSEQ multiplex PCR was the method, and the copy in TCRdb shows in-frame clones only, minus some. The DNA was the basis for D and trimming; V, J and clone size are from that table. The sample lists fewer than 400,000 clones, approximately 79% occurring once. This clone came up many times. The sample contains more than one DNA sequence encoding this CDR3.

Sequencing was carried out using memory CD4+ T cells sorted from blood. As to subset: CD45RA-negative fraction. This sequence joins TRBV30 and TRBJ1-5, with 10 positions matching TRBD1. This receptor was taken from a man younger than 40 in good health. The CDR3 sequence is CAWSGTGDGQPQHF. CDR3 bases: TGTGCCTGGAGCGGGACAGGGGACGGTCAGCCCCAGCATTTT.